This T cell receptor beta chain was identified during a study of blood T cell repertoires in COVID-19. This CDR3 region has 12 residues. Measured with immunoSEQ multiplex PCR; TCRdb has only the in-frame clones, and not every one. The sample comprises 50,000 or so clones, approximately 90% of which are singletons, and roughly 10% rests with the top ten. Sequencing was carried out using peripheral blood. The chain is built from TRBV7-5 and TRBJ2-1; no DNA check was done on the table's D call, TRBD1. TRBV7-5 is a pseudogene segment. The receptor comes from a woman of 80 years or more with acute or convalescent COVID-19. CDR3 region: CARGRYYNEQFF. In DNA form, the CDR3 reads TGTGCCAGAGGGCGTTACTACAATGAGCAGTTCTTC.